This TCR beta chain was captured by sequencing in a study of molecular identifiers for immune sequencing clone quantification. Findings and caveats of the study: Effector cells had over 99% of their molecules in clones above 20 RNA copies, while naive cells had under 1%.

It was with previously described methods and listed TCR primers that bulk TCR libraries were made. Each CDR3 protein gets one entry after TCRdb re-called the PCR reads with MiXCR. The table has about 63,000 distinct CDR3 sequences, about 19% seen once. This clonotype has at least ten counts. Its antigen is unidentified. The ends were cut back, 0 bases at V and 0 bases at J, with 5 bases in the middle. This CDR3 has 14 amino acids. Germline lookup yields CDR1 SGHNT and CDR2 YYREEE (reference sequence). This sequence was found in a human donor in good health. Some libraries in this study had Jurkat cell RNA spiked in. The sample taken for sequencing was naive CD8+ T cells from blood, with Jurkat cell RNA spiked in. The subset here: FACS-sorted CD8+CD4-CCR7+CD45RA+ naive T cells. The rearrangement joins TRBV5-4 to TRBJ2-3; D gene ambiguous. The CDR3 is CASSLALSTDTQYF. The CDR3 bases are TGTGCCAGCAGCTTGGCCCTGAGCACAGATACGCAGTATTTT.